The entry that follows covers one TCR beta chain sequence. The data are from a study of somatic mutations in cytotoxic T cells in rheumatoid arthritis. Study as a whole: Patients had roughly 28 ml EDTA blood drawn right after diagnosis, before any treatment.

V lost 3 bases and J lost 7; bases outside the gene matches: 4. The CDR3 runs to 13 residues. The germline V gene has CDR1 SGDLS and CDR2 YYNGEE. Purity of the CD4+ and CD8+ cells, isolated by positive magnetic bead selection, was checked by flow cytometry. Repertoires were generated with immunoSEQ multiplex PCR, while TCRdb's copy carries only in-frame clones and drops some. The sample lists roughly 10,000 clones; about 84% were seen once. The chain has TRBV9 and TRBJ2-1; TRBD1 matches 7 bases. This TCR was sampled from an adult with rheumatoid arthritis. Input material: CD8+ T cells sorted from blood. In DNA form, the CDR3 reads TGTGCCAGCAGCGCCCGACAGGGAAATGAGCAGTTCTTC. Protein product: CASSARQGNEQFF.